The sequence of this T cell receptor beta chain was determined in a study of beta chain features in type 1 diabetes. Looking at the study overall: Examination of sorted cells across all samples involved more than 85,000,000 cells. Study results and caveats: Shortening of TCRB CDR3s, moderate but significant, appeared in all four CD4+ subsets of Type 1 diabetes patients. Small HLA sub-analyses could not settle whether HLA shapes TCRB rearrangement.

Of note for this clone: What it binds is unknown.

The CDR3 extends over 11 amino acids. The germline gives CDR1 SEHNR, CDR2 FQNEAQ (reference sequence). Trimming took 1 base from V and 8 from J, leaving 6 bases between them. Of the isolated RNA, all was reverse transcribed, and so the sequenced material was expressed TCRB transcripts. Some 3.6 million reads on average were seen across naive, central memory and regulatory T cell samples. Sequencing was performed with immunoSEQ multiplex PCR; in TCRdb, only in-frame clones are kept and a portion is missing. The repertoire includes 300,000 to 350,000 clones, 9.3% of them detected once, and over 0.95% sits in the top ten.

The TCR was taken from a young man with type 1 diabetes. The sequenced sample consisted of central memory CD4+ T cells from blood. This rearrangement joins TRBV7-9 to TRBJ2-7; D remains unclear. The CDR3 spells CASSLGGQQYF. In nucleotides, the CDR3 is TGTGCCAGCAGCTTAGGCGGCCAGCAGTACTTC. Full variable domain (missing parts from reference TRBV7-9 and TRBJ2-7): DTGVSQNPRHKITKRGQNVTFRCDPISEHNRLYWYRQTLGQGPEFLTYFQNEAQLEKSRLLSDRFSAERPKGSFSTLEIQRTEQGDSAMYLCASSLGGQQYFGPGTRLTVT.